This entry is about one T cell receptor (beta chain). This entry comes from a study of T cells expressing NK-cell markers. TCRdb re-called the 5' RACE reads; one entry per CDR3 protein, DNA not given. The listing contains 350,000 to 500,000 distinct CDR3 sequences. The origin of this receptor is a woman between 18 and 70 years old in good health. Specimen: blood T cells: a sorted CD56 or NKG2C T cell subset, CD4+ or CD8+ T cells, or bulk PBMC T cells (not recorded which).

CDR3 residues: CASSLLARNEQFF. V is TRBV27 and J is TRBJ2-1; checking the TCRdb D call of TRBD2 is not possible without DNA. CDR1 is MNHEY, CDR2 SMNVEV, per germline (reference sequence). This CDR3 comprises 13 residues.